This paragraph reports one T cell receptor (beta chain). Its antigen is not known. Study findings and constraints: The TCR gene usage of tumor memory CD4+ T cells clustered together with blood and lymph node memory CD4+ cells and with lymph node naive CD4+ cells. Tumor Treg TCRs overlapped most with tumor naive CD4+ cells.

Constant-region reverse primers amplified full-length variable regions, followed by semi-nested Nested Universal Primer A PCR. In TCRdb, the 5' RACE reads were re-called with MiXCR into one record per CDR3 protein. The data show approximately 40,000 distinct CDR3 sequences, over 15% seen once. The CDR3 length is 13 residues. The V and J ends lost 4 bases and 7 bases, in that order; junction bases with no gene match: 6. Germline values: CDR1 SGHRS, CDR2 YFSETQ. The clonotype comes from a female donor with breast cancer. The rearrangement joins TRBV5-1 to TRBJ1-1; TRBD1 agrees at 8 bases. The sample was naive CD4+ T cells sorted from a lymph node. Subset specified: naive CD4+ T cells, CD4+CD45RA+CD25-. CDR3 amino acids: CASSPGTGGEAFF. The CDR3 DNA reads TGCGCCAGCAGCCCTGGGACAGGTGGTGAAGCTTTCTTT.